These T cell receptor beta chains were read from a single sample in a study of T cells after yellow fever vaccination. One entry per CDR3 protein, called by TCRdb with MiXCR from the 5' RACE reads. The sample lists 200,000 to 300,000 distinct CDR3 sequences; approximately 3.5% were seen once. Sequencing used PBMCs, obtained 15 days after the yellow fever booster vaccination. The receptors were gathered from a man in his late teens or twenties who received the YFV17D yellow fever vaccine. Both conserved end residues are part of each CDR3. D genes are given only for firm matches. The size of a clone is reported for some rows only, either as once, few or many, or as a class for expanded clones.

clone size: -
V gene: TRBV29-1
D gene: -
J gene: TRBJ2-5
CDR3 DNA: TGCAGCGTTGGGCCCGGCACAGACCAAGAGACCCAGTACTTC
CDR3 protein: CSVGPGTDQETQYF

clone size: many
V gene: TRBV4-3
D gene: -
J gene: TRBJ2-3
CDR3 DNA: TGCGCCAGCAGCCAAGGGTTCACAGATACGCAGTATTTT
CDR3 protein: CASSQGFTDTQYF

clone size: many
V gene: TRBV19
D gene: TRBD1
J gene: TRBJ1-6
CDR3 DNA: TGTGCCAGTAGTACCTTGGACAGGGGAGCAGGGACACCCCTCCACTTT
CDR3 protein: CASSTLDRGAGTPLHF

clone size: many
V gene: TRBV12-3/TRBV12-4
D gene: TRBD1
J gene: TRBJ2-1
CDR3 DNA: TGTGCCAGCAGTTTTAGAGGGGGCTTAGGTGAGCAGTTCTTC
CDR3 protein: CASSFRGGLGEQFF

clone size: few
V gene: TRBV18
D gene: -
J gene: TRBJ2-6
CDR3 DNA: TGTGCCAGCTCACCACCCAGGGGCACTGGGGCCAACGTCCTGACTTTC
CDR3 protein: CASSPPRGTGANVLTF

clone size: many
V gene: TRBV20-1
D gene: -
J gene: TRBJ2-6
CDR3 DNA: TGCAGTGCTAGAGAGGGCAGCTCTGGGGCCAACGTCCTGACTTTC
CDR3 protein: CSAREGSSGANVLTF

clone size: many
V gene: TRBV28
D gene: -
J gene: TRBJ2-4
CDR3 DNA: TGTGCCAGCCGTCCGGGACAAGTCAACATTCAGTACTTC
CDR3 protein: CASRPGQVNIQYF

clone size: many
V gene: TRBV12-3/TRBV12-4
D gene: TRBD2
J gene: TRBJ2-1
CDR3 DNA: TGTGCCAGCAGTTCCACAGCGGGGGCGGTTACTGAGCAGTTCTTC
CDR3 protein: CASSSTAGAVTEQFF

clone size: many
V gene: TRBV27
D gene: -
J gene: TRBJ1-2
CDR3 DNA: TGTGCCACCCGGGCCTCCCATTATGGCTACACCTTC
CDR3 protein: CATRASHYGYTF

clone size: many
V gene: TRBV5-1
D gene: TRBD1
J gene: TRBJ2-7
CDR3 DNA: TGCGCCAGCCGAACTCGGGACAGGGACTACGAGCAGTACTTC
CDR3 protein: CASRTRDRDYEQYF

clone size: many
V gene: TRBV30
D gene: -
J gene: TRBJ2-5
CDR3 DNA: TGTGCCTGGAGTGTCGGGGGTCGGGGAGGAGAGACCCAGTACTTC
CDR3 protein: CAWSVGGRGGETQYF

clone size: many
V gene: TRBV18
D gene: -
J gene: TRBJ2-7
CDR3 DNA: TGTGCCAGCTCATCCCCCGTTGTCTCCATCTACGAGCAGTACTTC
CDR3 protein: CASSSPVVSIYEQYF

clone size: many
V gene: TRBV10-2
D gene: -
J gene: TRBJ1-1
CDR3 DNA: TGCGCCAGCAGTGAGCACCGGGGACTGGGGACTGAAGCTTTCTTT
CDR3 protein: CASSEHRGLGTEAFF

clone size: many
V gene: TRBV4-1
D gene: -
J gene: TRBJ2-1
CDR3 DNA: TGCGCCAGCAGCCAAGATTTCGAGGGTAGCTCCTACAATGAGCAGTTCTTC
CDR3 protein: CASSQDFEGSSYNEQFF

clone size: many
V gene: TRBV9
D gene: -
J gene: TRBJ2-7
CDR3 DNA: TGTGCCAGCAGCGTAGGTTCCAGGTCCGCTGACGAGCAGTACTTC
CDR3 protein: CASSVGSRSADEQYF

clone size: many
V gene: TRBV3-1
D gene: -
J gene: TRBJ2-2
CDR3 DNA: TGTGCCAGCAGCCAAGTATTGGTCGGGCCAAACACCGGGGAGCTGTTTTTT
CDR3 protein: CASSQVLVGPNTGELFF

clone size: many
V gene: TRBV7-7
D gene: -
J gene: TRBJ2-3
CDR3 DNA: TGTGCTAGCAGCTCGGCCACTAGCAAAGATACGCAGTATTTT
CDR3 protein: CASSSATSKDTQYF

clone size: many
V gene: TRBV6-5
D gene: -
J gene: TRBJ2-7
CDR3 DNA: TGTGCCAGCAGTTACGGGGGTCCGGGTCAGCAGTACTTC
CDR3 protein: CASSYGGPGQQYF

clone size: many
V gene: TRBV6-2/TRBV6-3
D gene: TRBD2
J gene: TRBJ2-1
CDR3 DNA: TGTGCCAGCAGTGACGGGGGGACCCCCTACAATGAGCAGTTCTTC
CDR3 protein: CASSDGGTPYNEQFF

clone size: many
V gene: TRBV20-1
D gene: TRBD1
J gene: TRBJ1-5
CDR3 DNA: TGCAGTGCTGGACAGGGTCCCCCCAATCAGCCCCAGCATTTT
CDR3 protein: CSAGQGPPNQPQHF

clone size: many
V gene: TRBV4-2
D gene: TRBD2
J gene: TRBJ2-5
CDR3 DNA: TGTGCCAGCAGCCAAGATTTGTTCCTAGCGGGGGGGCAAGAGACCCAGTACTTC
CDR3 protein: CASSQDLFLAGGQETQYF

clone size: many
V gene: TRBV3-1
D gene: -
J gene: TRBJ2-3
CDR3 DNA: TGTGCCAGCAGCCAGTTCGTATTCGGAGATACGCAGTATTTT
CDR3 protein: CASSQFVFGDTQYF

clone size: many
V gene: TRBV27
D gene: -
J gene: TRBJ2-5
CDR3 DNA: TGTGCCACCTCTAGTTTGGGGACCCAGTACTTC
CDR3 protein: CATSSLGTQYF

clone size: many
V gene: TRBV15
D gene: -
J gene: TRBJ1-5
CDR3 DNA: TGTGCCACCAGCAGAGACCCCAATCAGCCCCAGCATTTT
CDR3 protein: CATSRDPNQPQHF

clone size: many
V gene: TRBV21-1
D gene: -
J gene: TRBJ2-7
CDR3 DNA: TGTGCCAGCAGCTATCGGGGCAGGGAGTGTCCCTACGAGCAGTACTTC
CDR3 protein: CASSYRGRECPYEQYF

clone size: many
V gene: TRBV7-2
D gene: TRBD1
J gene: TRBJ1-1
CDR3 DNA: TGTGCCAGCAGCTTGGGGACAGGCTTACTGGGGAACACTGAAGCTTTCTTT
CDR3 protein: CASSLGTGLLGNTEAFF

clone size: few
V gene: TRBV30
D gene: -
J gene: TRBJ1-2
CDR3 DNA: TGTGCCTGGAGTGTTTTGGGGGCGCAAGGCTACACCTTC
CDR3 protein: CAWSVLGAQGYTF